This T cell receptor beta chain was sequenced in a study of Ad26.COV2.S vaccination and SARS-CoV-2 variants. Germline V gene data show CDR1 as LNHDA and CDR2 as SQIVND (reference sequence). Trimming took off 6 bases at V and 8 bases at J, with 17 bases between the two ends. This CDR3 contains 14 residues. Treatment reported: approximately 18 received Ad26.COV2.S at low or high dose, single or two shots; about 5 received placebo; per-sample allocation not given. Following the first vaccine or placebo injection, samples were taken on day 63. Clones were read by immunoSEQ multiplex PCR, and TCRdb kept only the in-frame ones, dropping some. Of around 320,000 clones in the sample, around 84% were seen once.

Sequences were derived from peripheral blood, sampled in a trial of Ad26.COV2.S vaccine versus placebo. This TCR derives from a person between 18 and 65 years old who received the Ad26.COV2.S COVID-19 vaccine or a placebo. The chain recombines TRBV19 with TRBJ2-1; tentatively, D is TRBD1 or TRBD2 (5 bases each). The DNA of the CDR3 is TGTGCCAGTAGATCAATAGGGGACGGAGATGAGCAGTTCTTC. Translation gives CASRSIGDGDEQFF.